The 13 T cell receptor beta chains presented below share a single source sample, sequenced in a study of blood T cells in healthy people across ages. It was with a sample-barcoded 5' primer and a J-beta primer mix that a second PCR of roughly 7 to 12 cycles was run. Each CDR3 protein is one row after TCRdb ran MiXCR on the 5' RACE reads. In the table there are 660,000 or so distinct CDR3 sequences, 45% to 65% of which are singletons. Sequences were obtained from blood. The receptors stem from a man aged 55 to 70 in good health.

The chain recombines TRBV4-2 with TRBJ1-1; D remains ambiguous. The length of the CDR3 is 16 residues. Trimming pared 0 bases from V and 0 bases from J, leaving 11 bases between. CDR1 is LGHNA and CDR2 is YNFKEQ in the germline V gene. CDR3 sequence: CASSQETGLLNTEAFF. The CDR3 coding sequence is TGTGCCAGCAGCCAAGAGACGGGCCTTCTGAACACTGAAGCTTTCTTT.

This clonotype was picked up a small number of times. The CDR3 sequence: CASSYSQPAGGGETQYF. The CDR3 bases are TGTGCCAGCAGTTACTCACAGCCAGCGGGGGGCGGGGAGACCCAGTACTTC. The V and J genes are TRBV6-5 and TRBJ2-5; 9 bases line up with TRBD2. Germline CDR1 is MNHEY and CDR2 is SVGAGI. J gave up 5 bases and V 0 bases, and 10 bases lay outside the gene matches. This CDR3 has 17 residues.

V usage is TRBV3-1 and J usage is TRBJ1-3; D might be TRBD1 (5 bases). V was pared by 3 bases and J by 0 bases, with 12 bases between. The CDR3 spans 16 residues. Germline V gene data show CDR1 as LGHDT and CDR2 as YNNKEL (reference sequence). CDR3 bases: TGTGCCAGCAGCCATTGGGACGCCTACTCTGGAAACACCATATATTTT. As protein: CASSHWDAYSGNTIYF. The variable domain in full, completed from reference TRBV3-1 and TRBJ1-3, reads DTAVSQTPKYLVTQMGNDKSIKCEQNLGHDTMYWYKQDSKKFLKIMFSYNNKELIINETVPNRFSPKSPDKAHLNLHINSLELGDSAVYFCASSHWDAYSGNTIYFGEGSWLTVV.

This rearrangement joins TRBV3-1 to TRBJ2-5, with 11 bases aligning to TRBD2. The CDR3 consists of 15 residues. From germline, CDR1 is LGHDT and CDR2 YNNKEL (reference sequence). With 10 bases clipped from V and 1 base from J, the junction kept 8 bases outside the gene matches. The CDR3: CATQDLAGGQETQYF. CDR3 DNA: TGTGCCACCCAGGACCTAGCGGGGGGCCAAGAGACCCAGTACTTC.

The genes are TRBV2 and TRBJ2-7; 9 bases map to TRBD2. Trimming cost V 2 bases and J 3 bases; bases outside gene matches: 5. Per germline, CDR1 SNHLY and CDR2 FYNNEI. CDR3 length: 15 residues. The CDR3 bases are TGTGCCAGCAGTGAAAGGCGGGGGGGCCTCTACGAGCAGTACTTC. It specifies CASSERRGGLYEQYF. The whole variable domain, filled in from reference TRBV2 and TRBJ2-7, reads EPEVTQTPSHQVTQMGQEVILRCVPISNHLYFYWYRQILGQKVEFLVSFYNNEISEKSEIFDDQFSVERPDGSNFTLKIRSTKLEDSAMYFCASSERRGGLYEQYFGPGTRLTVT.

This clonotype occurred a few times. This chain connects TRBV5-1 to TRBJ2-5; 7 nucleotides match TRBD2. The CDR3 loop spans 16 amino acids. With 1 base clipped from V and 5 bases from J, the junction kept 11 bases outside the gene matches. Germline CDR1 SGHRS, CDR2 YFSETQ. CDR3 amino acids: CASSLHPRDGGETQYF. In DNA, the CDR3 is TGCGCCAGCAGCTTGCACCCCCGGGACGGGGGGGAGACCCAGTACTTC.

The chain carries TRBV27 and TRBJ1-2; D is uncertain. The CDR3 has 15 residues. V was clipped by 2 bases and J by 4 bases, with 14 bases between them. CDR1 MNHEY and CDR2 SMNVEV come from the germline V gene (reference sequence). The CDR3 DNA reads TGTGCCAGCAGTTTAGGGGAAGGGCAGCCCTATGGCTACACCTTC. It yields the protein CASSLGEGQPYGYTF.

V gene TRBV10-3 combines with J gene TRBJ1-2, with D possibly TRBD1 on 5 matching bases. V was pared by 3 bases and J by 8 bases, with 16 bases between. There are 14 residues in the CDR3. Germline CDR1 and CDR2: ENHRY and SYGVKD. CDR3: CAISDKVERGGYTF. The CDR3 nucleotides read TGTGCCATCAGTGACAAAGTGGAACGGGGGGGCTACACCTTC.

This clonotype was detected only once. The chain combines TRBV5-1 with TRBJ2-7; no clear D. The tail of the sequence fits TRBJ2-5 better, so the J call may be wrong. CDR1 is SGHRS, CDR2 YFSETQ, per germline. The CDR3 covers 14 residues. The DNA of the CDR3 is TGCGCCAGCAGCTTGGAGGACGGTGAAGAGACCCAGTACTTC. This encodes CASSLEDGEETQYF.

This sequence joins TRBV20-1 and TRBJ2-1; TRBD2 agrees at 8 bases. J was trimmed by 5 bases and V by 6 bases; bases with no gene match: 12. Germline CDR1 is DFQATT and CDR2 is SNEGSKA (reference sequence). The CDR3 sequence is 15 residues long. CDR3 protein: CSALPPGGPNNEQFF. Here the CDR3 DNA reads TGCAGTGCCCTACCGCCGGGGGGGCCCAACAATGAGCAGTTCTTC.

The chain is built from TRBV20-1 and TRBJ1-6, with D possibly matching TRBD1 (5 bases). This CDR3 spans 14 amino acids. Germline CDR1 is DFQATT and CDR2 is SNEGSKA (reference sequence). V was cut by 7 bases and J by 0 bases, with 10 bases left in between. The CDR3 here is CSVKTASYNSPLHF. The CDR3 region has the DNA TGCAGTGTCAAGACAGCCTCCTATAATTCACCCCTCCACTTT.

This clonotype has just a few counts. The chain has TRBV7-2 and TRBJ2-7; 9 bases are a match to TRBD1. V lost 5 bases to trimming and J lost 3 bases; unmatched junction nucleotides: 11. Germline CDR1 SGHTA, CDR2 FQGNSA. The CDR3 contains 16 residues. The CDR3 region has the DNA TGTGCCAGCAGCGTAGTACAGGGGGCGCCTAGCTACGAGCAGTACTTC. Protein product: CASSVVQGAPSYEQYF.

This clonotype occurred many times. The gene calls are TRBV28 and TRBJ1-6; 9 bases align to TRBD1. The CDR3 length is 14 residues. Germline assignment: CDR1 MDHEN and CDR2 SYDVKM. The J segment lost 7 bases and the V segment lost 4 bases, leaving 2 bases of the junction unmatched. The CDR3 sequence: CASSSGTGNSPLHF. DNA of the CDR3: TGTGCCAGCAGTTCCGGGACAGGGAATTCACCCCTCCACTTT.